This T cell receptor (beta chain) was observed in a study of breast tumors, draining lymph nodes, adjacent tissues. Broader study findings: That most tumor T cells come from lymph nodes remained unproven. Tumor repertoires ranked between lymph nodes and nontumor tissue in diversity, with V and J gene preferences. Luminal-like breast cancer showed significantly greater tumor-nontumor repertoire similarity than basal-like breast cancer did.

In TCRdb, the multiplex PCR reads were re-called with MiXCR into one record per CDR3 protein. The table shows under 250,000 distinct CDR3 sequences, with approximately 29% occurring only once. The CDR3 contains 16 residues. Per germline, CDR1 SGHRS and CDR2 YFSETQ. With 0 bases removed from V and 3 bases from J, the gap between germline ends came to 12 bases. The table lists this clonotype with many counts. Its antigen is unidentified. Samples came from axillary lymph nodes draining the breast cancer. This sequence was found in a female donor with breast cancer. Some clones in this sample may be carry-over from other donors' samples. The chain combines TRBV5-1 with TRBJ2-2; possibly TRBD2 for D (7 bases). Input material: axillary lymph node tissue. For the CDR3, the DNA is TGCGCCAGCAGCTTGGACCTCGGGGGGCACACCGGGGAGCTGTTTTTT. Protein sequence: CASSLDLGGHTGELFF.